Listed here are 8 T cell receptor beta chains from one sample, sequenced in a study of shared clonotypes between healthy human individuals (dated by TCRdb to the early 2020s). Library creation used the immunoSEQ multiplex PCR assay. As stored in TCRdb, this immuneACCESS dataset retains in-frame rearrangements with V and J assigned. A fraction of the clones does not appear; measured against another copy, unresolved V genes explain less than half of the discrepancy, and the remainder lacks a known reason. In all, the sample holds 950,000 to 1,200,000 clones, and approximately 80% of those were seen once. 0.7% to 0.95% of the sample comes from the top ten. The material sequenced was memory CD4+ T cells from PBMCs. The cell subset or site label corresponds to: CD45RA-negative fraction. The receptors originated from a man between 18 and 29 years old in good health. Some clones in this sample may be carry-over from other donors' samples.

This clone has a handful of counts. The rearrangement joins TRBV5-1 to TRBJ2-7; D uncertain. V lost 4 bases and J 0 bases, leaving 14 bases between the germline ends. This CDR3 is built from 15 residues. In germline, CDR1 is SGHRS, CDR2 YFSETQ. The CDR3 sequence is CASSRTTENSYEQYF. The DNA for the CDR3 is TGCGCCAGCAGCCGCACTACAGAGAACTCCTACGAGCAGTACTTC. The whole variable domain, filled in from reference TRBV5-1 and TRBJ2-7, reads KAGVTQTPRYLIKTRGQQVTLSCSPISGHRSVSWYQQTPGQGLQFLFEYFSETQRNKGNFPGRFSGRQFSNSRSEMNVSTLELGDSALYLCASSRTTENSYEQYFGPGTRLTVT.

The chain is built from TRBV27 and TRBJ2-2; no clear D gene. The ends were cut back, 6 bases at V and 2 bases at J, with 10 bases in the middle. The CDR3 has 14 residues. Germline CDR1 and CDR2: MNHEY and SMNVEV (reference sequence). The CDR3 nucleotides read TGTGCCAGCAGGTCCTCGATAAACACCGGGGAGCTGTTTTTT. The encoded protein is CASRSSINTGELFF.

This clone was seen a single time. The V call is TRBV9, the J call TRBJ2-5, with D possibly being TRBD1 (6 bases). CDR1 and CDR2 from the germline V gene are SGDLS and YYNGEE. Between the trimmed V and J ends, which lost 0 bases and 5 bases, there was a span of 11 bases. This CDR3 contains 14 residues. CDR3 protein: CASSVVQGSETQYF. In DNA form, the CDR3 reads TGTGCCAGCAGCGTAGTGCAGGGGTCGGAGACCCAGTACTTC. Variable domain in full (rest from reference TRBV9 and TRBJ2-5): DSGVTQTPKHLITATGQRVTLRCSPRSGDLSVYWYQQSLDQGLQFLIQYYNGEERAKGNILERFSAQQFPDLHSELNLSSLELGDSALYFCASSVVQGSETQYFGPGTRLLVL.

The chain combines TRBV25-1 with TRBJ2-3, with D maybe TRBD1 (5 bases). The CDR3 runs to 14 residues. V lost 3 bases to trimming and J lost 6 bases, with 13 bases between them. Germline V gives CDR1 MGHDK, CDR2 SYGVNS. The CDR3 coding sequence is TGTGCCAGCAGTGACCCCCGACAGCGTGATACGCAGTATTTT. Amino acids: CASSDPRQRDTQYF.

The V and J genes are TRBV5-1 and TRBJ2-2; tentative D call: TRBD1 (5 bases). The CDR3 consists of 16 residues. Trimming pared 4 bases from V and 3 bases from J, leaving 16 bases between. Per germline, CDR1 SGHRS and CDR2 YFSETQ. CDR3 residues: CASSIVLGADTGELFF. For the CDR3, the DNA is TGCGCCAGCAGCATTGTCCTAGGGGCGGACACCGGGGAGCTGTTTTTT.

This chain joins TRBV2 and TRBJ2-5, with D possibly being TRBD2 (5 bases). Trimming left V 6 bases short and J 5 bases short, with 19 bases between. This CDR3 is built from 15 residues. Germline CDR1 reads SNHLY; CDR2 reads FYNNEI. The CDR3 sequence is CASSAILLDSETQYF. CDR3 DNA: TGTGCCAGCAGCGCGATCCTACTAGACTCGGAGACCCAGTACTTC.

This sequence joins TRBV4-2 and TRBJ1-2, with 10 nucleotides matching TRBD1. CDR1 and CDR2 from the germline V gene are LGHNA and YNFKEQ. The ends lost 3 bases at V and 4 bases at J; junction bases unmatched: 8. The CDR3 covers 16 residues. The CDR3 nucleotides are TGTGCCAGCAGCCAGATCAGACAGGGGGCGACCTATGGCTACACCTTC. Translating gives CASSQIRQGATYGYTF.

The chain carries TRBV7-9 and TRBJ2-5, with D unresolved. V was shortened by 1 base and J by 7 bases, with 7 bases between the two germline ends. The CDR3 sequence is 12 residues long. Germline-derived CDR1 and CDR2 are SEHNR and FQNEAQ (reference sequence). This chain's CDR3 is CASSLDLGTQYF. As DNA, the CDR3 is TGTGCCAGCAGCTTAGACTTGGGGACCCAGTACTTC.